One sample yielded the 31 T cell receptor beta chains listed below, sequenced in a study of cytomegalovirus exposure and HLA in healthy donors. Vbeta (60) and Jbeta (13) primers were used in the PCR. Generated by immunoSEQ multiplex PCR, the TCRdb table keeps only in-frame clones and is missing some. The table includes more than 140,000 clones, 60% to 80% detected once. Input material: PBMCs. The source is a male donor in good health and CMV-seronegative.

This chain joins TRBV9 and TRBJ2-2; possibly TRBD1 for D (5 bases). The germline V gene has CDR1 SGDLS and CDR2 YYNGEE. The V end lost 4 bases, the J end lost 4 bases, and 11 bases lay between the germline ends. This CDR3 has 14 residues. The CDR3 region is CASSFVGVTGELFF. In nucleotides, the CDR3 is TGTGCCAGCAGCTTTGTAGGGGTCACCGGGGAGCTGTTTTTT.

The CDR3 here is CASSKTVGTEAFF. CDR3 nucleotide sequence: TGCGCCAGCAGCAAGACAGTGGGGACTGAAGCTTTCTTT. The V call is TRBV5-1, the J call TRBJ1-1, with TRBD1 as a possible D gene (5 bases). V lost 4 bases and J lost 5, with 12 bases in between. The CDR3 extends over 13 amino acids. Germline lookup yields CDR1 SGHRS and CDR2 YFSETQ.

This chain uses TRBV2 with TRBJ2-7; possible D gene TRBD2, 7 bases. Trimming stripped 6 bases from V and 3 bases from J, with 12 bases between. The CDR3 has 13 residues. Per the germline V gene, CDR1 is SNHLY and CDR2 is FYNNEI. The CDR3 DNA follows: TGTGCCAGCAGGGGGGGGGCGCTCTACGAGCAGTACTTC. As protein: CASRGGALYEQYF.

The chain is built from TRBV9 and TRBJ1-3; D remains unclear. The CDR3 consists of 14 residues. Between the trimmed V and J ends, which lost 3 bases and 0 bases, there was a span of 7 bases. Germline loops: CDR1 SGDLS, CDR2 YYNGEE. The DNA for the CDR3 is TGTGCCAGCAGCGGCCTAGGCTCTGGAAACACCATATATTTT. This codes for CASSGLGSGNTIYF.

The chain carries TRBV4-1 and TRBJ2-3; TRBD2 matches 7 bases. CDR3 size: 16 residues. The germline V gene has CDR1 MGHRA and CDR2 YSYEKL. The ends lost 4 bases at V and 6 bases at J; junction bases unmatched: 13. The CDR3 here is CASSPYGLGSSDTQYF. CDR3 bases: TGCGCCAGCAGCCCATATGGACTAGGATCGTCGGATACGCAGTATTTT.

The chain is built from TRBV9 and TRBJ1-3; 7 nucleotides agree with TRBD1. The length of the CDR3 is 15 residues. CDR1 is SGDLS, CDR2 YYNGEE, per germline. V lost 4 bases to trimming and J lost 2 bases; unmatched junction nucleotides: 6. This CDR3 is CASSFQGETGNTIYF. The CDR3 DNA reads as TGTGCCAGCAGCTTCCAGGGGGAAACTGGAAACACCATATATTTT.

J is TRBJ2-3 and V is TRBV14, with 7 positions matching TRBD2. J gave up 2 bases and V 1 base, and 6 bases lay outside the gene matches. The V gene's germline CDR1 is SGHDN and CDR2 FVKESK. The CDR3 sequence is 16 residues long. For the CDR3, the DNA is TGTGCCAGCAGCCAAGGACTAGCAGGCTACACAGATACGCAGTATTTT. This codes for CASSQGLAGYTDTQYF. Combining the CDR3 with reference TRBV14 and TRBJ2-3 gives the whole variable domain EAGVTQFPSHSVIEKGQTVTLRCDPISGHDNLYWYRRVMGKEIKFLLHFVKESKQDESGMPNNRFLAERTGGTYSTLKVQPAELEDSGVYFCASSQGLAGYTDTQYFGPGTRLTVL.

This clone was seen more than once but under ten times. The rearrangement uses TRBV4-1 and TRBJ2-2, with TRBD1 identical over 9 bases. Losses at the gene ends were 1 base for V and 4 bases for J; bases not matched to a gene: 7. CDR3 size: 17 residues. CDR1 MGHRA and CDR2 YSYEKL come from the germline V gene. The CDR3 nucleotides are TGCGCCAGCAGCCAAGCACCGGGACAGGGTGCCACCGGGGAGCTGTTTTTT. Amino acids: CASSQAPGQGATGELFF.

The rearrangement joins TRBV7-7 to TRBJ1-2; the match to TRBD1 covers 7 bases. Per the germline V gene, CDR1 is SSHAT and CDR2 is FNYEAQ (reference sequence). Trimming at V came to 3 bases and at J to 6 bases, leaving 10 bases not matched to a gene. CDR3 length equals 15 residues. The CDR3 is CASSFPGQALDGYTF. CDR3 sequence (DNA): TGTGCCAGCAGCTTCCCTGGACAGGCTCTAGATGGCTACACCTTC.

The J gene is TRBJ2-2, the V gene TRBV27; possibly TRBD2 for D (5 bases). From germline, CDR1 is MNHEY and CDR2 SMNVEV (reference sequence). Trimming took 3 bases from V and 2 from J, leaving 10 bases between them. The CDR3 contains 15 residues. The CDR3 nucleotides read TGTGCCAGCAGTTTGGGTGGACTCAACACCGGGGAGCTGTTTTTT. It is translated as CASSLGGLNTGELFF.

Only one count was recorded for this clone. V and J are TRBV7-9 and TRBJ2-1; possibly TRBD2 for D (6 bases). Trimming cost V 5 bases and J 0 bases, with 14 bases left between them. Germline CDR1 reads SEHNR; CDR2 reads FQNEAQ (reference sequence). CDR3 length: 16 residues. The CDR3 loop reads CASSPRVGGSYNEQFF. The CDR3 nucleotides are TGTGCCAGCAGCCCGCGGGTGGGGGGCTCCTACAATGAGCAGTTCTTC. Complete variable domain (other parts from reference TRBV7-9 and TRBJ2-1): DTGVSQNPRHKITKRGQNVTFRCDPISEHNRLYWYRQTLGQGPEFLTYFQNEAQLEKSRLLSDRFSAERPKGSFSTLEIQRTEQGDSAMYLCASSPRVGGSYNEQFFGPGTRLTVL.

This clone was seen a few times. The chain links TRBV9 to TRBJ2-2, with D unclear. The germline V and J ends were trimmed by 6 bases and 1 base, with 10 bases remaining between them. CDR3 length equals 14 residues. Germline CDR1 reads SGDLS; CDR2 reads YYNGEE. CDR3 residues: CASNPTGNTGELFF. The CDR3 DNA reads TGTGCCAGCAACCCCACTGGGAACACCGGGGAGCTGTTTTTT. Supplemented by reference TRBV9 and TRBJ2-2, the full variable domain reads DSGVTQTPKHLITATGQRVTLRCSPRSGDLSVYWYQQSLDQGLQFLIQYYNGEERAKGNILERFSAQQFPDLHSELNLSSLELGDSALYFCASNPTGNTGELFFGEGSRLTVL.

This clone is a singleton in its sample. The chain couples TRBV4-2 to TRBJ2-3; the D is unclear. V shed 0 bases and J shed 0 bases, with 13 bases lying between them. CDR1 is LGHNA and CDR2 is YNFKEQ in the germline V gene. This CDR3 comprises 17 residues. Here the CDR3 DNA reads TGTGCCAGCAGCCAAGATAGAAGTGCGACTAGCACAGATACGCAGTATTTT. This translates into CASSQDRSATSTDTQYF.

This clone has just a few counts. This chain uses TRBV27 with TRBJ1-1; 12 bases are shared with TRBD1. Germline loops: CDR1 MNHEY, CDR2 SMNVEV (reference sequence). There are 15 residues in the CDR3. V lost 6 bases and J lost 4; bases outside the gene matches: 6. CDR3 nucleotide sequence: TGTGCCAGCAGGGCCTGGGACAGGGGGCCCACTGAAGCTTTCTTT. Translating it yields CASRAWDRGPTEAFF.

The chain joins TRBV6-1 to TRBJ1-5; 7 positions agree with TRBD1. CDR3 size: 16 residues. CDR1 and CDR2 from the germline V gene are MNHNS and SASEGT. V gave up 4 bases and J gave up 4 bases; unmatched junction bases: 10. Written as DNA, the CDR3 is TGTGCCAGCAGTGCCGGGGCGTCAGGGGGTAATCAGCCCCAGCATTTT. This sequence encodes CASSAGASGGNQPQHF.

The chain has TRBV7-9 and TRBJ1-1, with D unclear. The CDR3 has 13 amino acids. Trimming removed 0 bases from V and 4 bases from J, with 6 bases in between. CDR1 SEHNR and CDR2 FQNEAQ come from the germline V gene (reference sequence). The CDR3 coding sequence is TGTGCCAGCAGCTTAGCGCTGAGCACTGAAGCTTTCTTT. Protein: CASSLALSTEAFF. Full variable domain (outside the CDR3, taken from reference TRBV7-9 and TRBJ1-1): DTGVSQNPRHKITKRGQNVTFRCDPISEHNRLYWYRQTLGQGPEFLTYFQNEAQLEKSRLLSDRFSAERPKGSFSTLEIQRTEQGDSAMYLCASSLALSTEAFFGQGTRLTVV.

This chain links TRBV6-5 with TRBJ1-5; tentative D call: TRBD1 (6 bases). CDR3 size: 14 residues. V lost 5 bases, J lost 2 bases, and 10 bases lay in between. Per germline, CDR1 MNHEY and CDR2 SVGAGI. CDR3 loop: CASSRGGGNQPQHF. The CDR3 DNA is TGTGCCAGCAGTCGAGGGGGTGGCAATCAGCCCCAGCATTTT.

This clone was counted once. The CDR3 here is CASSDQGAIDSSPLHF. CDR3 DNA: TGTGCCAGCAGTGATCAGGGGGCGATTGATAGTTCACCCCTCCACTTT. The chain uses TRBV2 and TRBJ1-6, with 8 bases aligning to TRBD1. V was clipped by 3 bases and J by 9 bases; unmatched bases: 10. Germline CDR1 is SNHLY and CDR2 is FYNNEI. This CDR3 comprises 16 residues.

The CDR3 sequence: CASSPRGWGTDTDTQYF. CDR3 nucleotide sequence: TGCGCCAGCAGCCCTCGGGGGTGGGGAACCGACACAGATACGCAGTATTTT. The chain has TRBV5-1 and TRBJ2-3; tentative D call: TRBD2 (6 bases). V dropped 4 bases and J dropped 2 bases, with 20 bases sitting between them. This CDR3 has 17 amino acids. CDR1 and CDR2 (germline): SGHRS, YFSETQ.

The V call is TRBV7-9, the J call TRBJ2-1, with 13 bases matching TRBD2. J lost 10 bases, V lost 4 bases, and 13 bases had no gene match. Germline CDR1 and CDR2: SEHNR and FQNEAQ (reference sequence). CDR3 length: 17 amino acids. The CDR3 here is CASSSELAGGPSGEQFF. For the CDR3, the DNA is TGTGCCAGCAGCTCCGAACTAGCGGGAGGGCCGAGTGGGGAGCAGTTCTTC.

This clone came up once. The chain links TRBV10-3 to TRBJ2-7; 9 bases fit TRBD1. Germline V CDR1 and CDR2: ENHRY, SYGVKD. This CDR3 region has 14 residues. V lost 5 bases to trimming and J lost 3 bases; unmatched junction nucleotides: 5. CDR3 bases: TGTGCCATCAGTCCGGGACAGGGCCTCTACGAGCAGTACTTC. It codes for CAISPGQGLYEQYF.

The V gene is TRBV7-3, the J gene TRBJ1-2; 9 positions match TRBD1. In germline, CDR1 is SGHTA, CDR2 FQGTGA. CDR3 length: 16 residues. Trimming took 5 bases from V and 5 from J; bases not matched to a gene: 12. This CDR3 is CASSPGGGGQGYGYTF. As DNA, the CDR3 is TGTGCCAGCAGCCCAGGGGGTGGAGGACAGGGGTATGGCTACACCTTC.

The rearrangement links TRBV11-1 to TRBJ2-7; the match to TRBD1 covers 8 bases. With 7 bases clipped from V and 3 bases from J, the junction kept 8 bases outside the gene matches. The CDR3 has 14 residues. CDR1 is SGHAT, CDR2 FQDESV, per germline (reference sequence). The CDR3 nucleotides read TGTGCCAGCATCCAAAAGACAGGGGTCTACGAGCAGTACTTC. Amino acids: CASIQKTGVYEQYF. Combining the CDR3 with reference TRBV11-1 and TRBJ2-7 gives the whole variable domain EAEVAQSPRYKITEKSQAVAFWCDPISGHATLYWYRQILGQGPELLVQFQDESVVDDSQLPKDRFSAERLKGVDSTLKIQPAELGDSAMYLCASIQKTGVYEQYFGPGTRLTVT.

The chain carries TRBV7-3 and TRBJ1-6, with 7 bases matching TRBD1. V shed 2 bases, J shed 6 bases, and the junction held 4 bases outside the gene matches. The CDR3 has 15 amino acids. Germline-derived CDR1 and CDR2 are SGHTA and FQGTGA. The CDR3 DNA is TGTGCCAGCAGCTTACTAGGGGGCCGTAATTCACCCCTCCACTTT. Amino acid sequence: CASSLLGGRNSPLHF.

CDR3 DNA sequence: TGTGCCAGCAGCGTAGCGGGGGGATCCTATGGCTACACCTTC. Protein product: CASSVAGGSYGYTF. This chain links TRBV9 with TRBJ1-2, with D possibly TRBD1 on 5 matching bases. V was cut by 0 bases and J by 4 bases, with 10 bases left in between. Looked up from germline, CDR1 is SGDLS and CDR2 is YYNGEE. The CDR3 is 14 amino acids.

The V call is TRBV19, the J call TRBJ1-1; D not certain. CDR3 size: 17 residues. The germline V gene has CDR1 LNHDA and CDR2 SQIVND (reference sequence). V lost 1 base, J lost 1 base, and 16 bases lay in between. The CDR3 here is CASSIVTAYYSNTEAFF. For the CDR3, the DNA is TGTGCCAGTAGTATAGTAACGGCGTACTACTCGAACACTGAAGCTTTCTTT. Full variable domain (missing parts from reference TRBV19 and TRBJ1-1): DGGITQSPKYLFRKEGQNVTLSCEQNLNHDAMYWYRQDPGQGLRLIYYSQIVNDFQKGDIAEGYSVSREKKESFPLTVTSAQKNPTAFYLCASSIVTAYYSNTEAFFGQGTRLTVV.

The chain joins TRBV9 to TRBJ1-3, with 7 bases identical to TRBD1. The CDR3 is made up of 17 amino acids. Germline assignment: CDR1 SGDLS and CDR2 YYNGEE. Unmatched junction bases numbered 9, after V lost 0 bases and J lost 3 bases. For the CDR3, the DNA is TGTGCCAGCAGCGTAGGGAGACAGGGAGCGAGTGGAAACACCATATATTTT. Amino acid sequence: CASSVGRQGASGNTIYF.

This clone has only one observation. The chain uses TRBV7-9 and TRBJ1-2, with unresolved D. Per germline, CDR1 SEHNR and CDR2 FQNEAQ (reference sequence). This CDR3 is built from 14 residues. V dropped 5 bases and J dropped 0 bases, with 10 bases sitting between them. The CDR3 DNA reads as TGTGCCAGCAGCGCTGTGGGCCCTAACTATGGCTACACCTTC. Protein sequence: CASSAVGPNYGYTF.

The DNA for the CDR3 is TGCGCCAGCAGCTTGGGGGGGGTAGGCAATCAGCCCCAGCATTTT. This encodes CASSLGGVGNQPQHF. The chain employs TRBV5-1 and TRBJ1-5; weak D call: TRBD1 (5 bases). The CDR3 consists of 15 residues. Germline assignment: CDR1 SGHRS and CDR2 YFSETQ. With 0 bases removed from V and 2 bases from J, the gap between germline ends came to 9 bases.

The V gene is TRBV11-1, the J gene TRBJ1-2; 11 nucleotides agree with TRBD1. The CDR3 is 13 residues long. The germline CDR1 and CDR2 sequences are SGHAT and FQDESV (reference sequence). The ends lost 5 bases at V and 8 bases at J; junction bases unmatched: 4. The CDR3 coding sequence is TGTGCCAGCAGCCCGGACAGGGGGCAGGGCTACACCTTC. This encodes CASSPDRGQGYTF.

The rearrangement joins TRBV7-9 to TRBJ1-2; 9 bases align to TRBD1. Germline CDR1 SEHNR, CDR2 FQNEAQ (reference sequence). V lost 5 bases and J lost 7; bases outside the gene matches: 8. CDR3 length: 14 residues. The CDR3 coding sequence is TGTGCCAGCAGCCGACAGGGGGGACTAAGTGGCTACACCTTC. Amino acids: CASSRQGGLSGYTF.